These 16 T cell receptor beta chains share one sample of origin, sequenced in a study of blood T cell repertoires in COVID-19. This table comes from immunoSEQ multiplex PCR, and its TCRdb copy is limited to in-frame clones, with some not included. The table includes some 340,000 clones, less than 85% detected once. The specimen was peripheral blood. The receptor source for this set is a woman aged 18-29 years with acute or convalescent COVID-19.

In regard to this clone: The sample carries other DNA sequences with the same CDR3. The CDR3 nucleotides read TGCGCCAGCAGCTTAGCAGGGGGCGGTGGCTACACCTTC. It encodes CASSLAGGGGYTF. The rearrangement uses TRBV5-1 and TRBJ1-2; TRBD1 matches 8 bases. The length of the CDR3 is 13 residues. With V trimmed by 2 bases and J by 7 bases, 4 bases remained unmatched. Germline V gene data show CDR1 as SGHRS and CDR2 as YFSETQ.

V is TRBV30 and J is TRBJ1-1; maybe TRBD1 (6 bases). The CDR3 loop spans 15 amino acids. The germline V gene encodes CDR1 GTSNPN and CDR2 SVGIG (reference sequence). The V gene lost 0 bases and the J gene lost 0 bases, with 11 bases spanning the gap. DNA for the CDR3: TGTGCCTGGAGTGTAACCGGGACAATGAACACTGAAGCTTTCTTT. Its protein is CAWSVTGTMNTEAFF.

The V gene is TRBV7-2, the J gene TRBJ2-1; D unclear. The CDR3 totals 11 residues. Trimming took 4 bases from V and 9 from J, leaving 7 bases between them. Germline assignment: CDR1 SGHTA and CDR2 FQGNSA. The CDR3 DNA follows: TGTGCCAGCAGCTACAGTCGTGAGCAGTTCTTC. It translates to CASSYSREQFF.

V and J are TRBV7-3 and TRBJ2-5, with TRBD2 as a possible D gene (7 bases). CDR1 and CDR2 from the germline V gene are SGHTA and FQGTGA. The V gene lost 0 bases and the J gene lost 4 bases, with 12 bases spanning the gap. This CDR3 spans 15 amino acids. CDR3 DNA sequence: TGTGCCAGCAGCTTAACCGGGGGGCAGCCAGAGACCCAGTACTTC. Translated: CASSLTGGQPETQYF.

The chain couples TRBV4-1 to TRBJ1-1; possible D gene TRBD1, 5 bases. Germline V gives CDR1 MGHRA, CDR2 YSYEKL. Between the trimmed V and J ends, which lost 0 bases and 5 bases, there was a span of 16 bases. The CDR3 spans 16 residues. The CDR3 DNA reads as TGCGCCAGCAGCCAAGAAGCGCAGGGAGGGAGGACTGAAGCTTTCTTT. It translates to CASSQEAQGGRTEAFF.

The chain is built from TRBV11-2 and TRBJ1-5, with 9 positions matching TRBD1. The CDR3 contains 15 residues. The trim removed 5 bases at V and 5 bases at J, leaving 7 bases unmatched. Germline CDR1 SGHAT, CDR2 FQNNGV. In DNA, the CDR3 is TGTGCCAGCAGCGCGGACAGGGGAGGGGATCAGCCCCAGCATTTT. It codes for CASSADRGGDQPQHF.

The rearrangement joins TRBV7-2 to TRBJ1-5; D might be TRBD1 (5 bases). Germline V gene sequence: CDR1 SGHTA, CDR2 FQGNSA. Trimming left V 1 base short and J 2 bases short, with 15 bases between. There are 17 residues in the CDR3. CDR3 nucleotide sequence: TGTGCCAGCAGCTTAGTGGCAGGGAGGATCGGCAATCAGCCCCAGCATTTT. Translation gives CASSLVAGRIGNQPQHF.

The chain uses TRBV18 and TRBJ2-1; D may be TRBD1 (6 bases). Germline assignment: CDR1 KGHSH and CDR2 LQKENI. Trimming stripped 2 bases from V and 0 bases from J, with 11 bases between. CDR3 length equals 16 residues. CDR3 DNA sequence: TGTGCCAGCTCACCAAATGGACAGAACTCCTACAATGAGCAGTTCTTC. Encoded protein: CASSPNGQNSYNEQFF.

The V call is TRBV29-1, the J call TRBJ1-1; D gene uncertain. Germline V gene lookup returns CDR1 SQVTM and CDR2 ANQGSEA. V was pared by 5 bases and J by 4 bases, with 14 bases between. This CDR3 is 13 amino acids long. CDR3 protein: CSVRTGRVTEAFF. Here the CDR3 DNA reads TGCAGCGTTAGGACGGGGAGGGTCACTGAAGCTTTCTTT. Together with reference TRBV29-1 and TRBJ1-1, the CDR3 gives the full variable domain: SAVISQKPSRDICQRGTSLTIQCQVDSQVTMMFWYRQQPGQSLTLIATANQGSEATYESGFVIDKFPISRPNLTFSTLTVSNMSPEDSSIYLCSVRTGRVTEAFFGQGTRLTVV.

The V call is TRBV5-4, the J call TRBJ1-6; D is ambiguous. Per the germline V gene, CDR1 is SGHNT and CDR2 is YYREEE (reference sequence). V was pared by 0 bases and J by 0 bases, with 7 bases between. The CDR3 length is 16 residues. CDR3 amino acids: CASSLGESSYNSPLHF. CDR3 coding DNA: TGTGCCAGCAGCTTGGGGGAGAGCTCCTATAATTCACCCCTCCACTTT.

The sample holds many counts of this clone. This sequence joins TRBV7-3 and TRBJ2-7; D gene ambiguous. V shed 5 bases and J shed 2 bases, with 4 bases lying between them. Germline V CDR1 and CDR2: SGHTA, FQGTGA. The CDR3 has 11 residues. In DNA, the CDR3 is TGTGCCAGCAGCCCAGCCTACGAGCAGTACTTC. It is translated as CASSPAYEQYF.

The chain is built from TRBV7-8 and TRBJ2-3; D is perhaps TRBD2 (5 bases). The V end lost 5 bases, the J end lost 14 bases, and 17 bases lay between the germline ends. Germline loops: CDR1 SGHVS, CDR2 FQNEAQ. The length of the CDR3 is 12 residues. The CDR3 reads CASSTRTGFGYF. The CDR3 DNA reads as TGTGCCAGCAGCACCCGGACTGGGTTCGGGTATTTT.

V is TRBV3-1 (or the pseudogene TRBV3-2) and J is TRBJ2-7; 7 positions match TRBD2. The J segment lost 0 bases and the V segment lost 4 bases, leaving 6 bases of the junction unmatched. This CDR3 is 15 amino acids long. Germline V gene data show CDR1 as LGHDT and CDR2 as YNNKEL (reference sequence). The CDR3 DNA reads as TGTGCCAGCAGCCCTGGTACTAGCGCCTCCTACGAGCAGTACTTC. Translated: CASSPGTSASYEQYF.

In its sample, this clone was seen once. The chain carries TRBV7-4 and TRBJ1-2; D remains unclear. The ends were cut back, 3 bases at V and 5 bases at J, with 22 bases in the middle. The length of the CDR3 is 17 residues. Germline V CDR1 and CDR2: SGHVT, SQSDAQ. CDR3 coding DNA: TGTGCCAGCAGCTTTTACCTGGACGGGAGGTCTGCTTATGGCTACACCTTC. Translation gives CASSFYLDGRSAYGYTF.

This sequence joins TRBV19 and TRBJ1-4; D unclear. This CDR3 is built from 15 residues. Trimming left V 5 bases short and J 5 bases short, with 15 bases between. The germline CDR1 and CDR2 sequences are LNHDA and SQIVND (reference sequence). Here the CDR3 DNA reads TGTGCCAGTAGTGCCCGGGAGGCCGGGAATGAAAAACTGTTTTTT. Encoded protein: CASSAREAGNEKLFF.

At least ten counts were recorded for this clone. The chain joins TRBV9 to TRBJ2-1, with 11 bases identical to TRBD2. Trimming at V came to 0 bases and at J to 10 bases, leaving 9 bases not matched to a gene. Per the germline V gene, CDR1 is SGDLS and CDR2 is YYNGEE. This CDR3 is 16 amino acids long. The CDR3 nucleotides are TGTGCCAGCAGCGTAGAGGGTAGCGGGAGGGCTGAAGAGCAGTTCTTC. The encoded protein is CASSVEGSGRAEEQFF.